The 5 T cell receptor beta chains below all came from one sample that was sequenced in a study of response to subunit inactivated influenza vaccine. Using its own MiXCR run on the RT-PCR reads, TCRdb lists one record per CDR3 protein. Altogether roughly 630,000 distinct CDR3 sequences are present, about 14% being singletons, with the ten largest covering 6.5% to 8%. Here the sequenced sample was PBMCs from blood, taken approximately 15 days before vaccination. Receptors were obtained from a man aged 50 or older who received an inactivated influenza vaccine.

There are many counts of this clonotype. This chain links TRBV4-3 with TRBJ2-5; the D is unclear. This CDR3 has 13 amino acids. Between the trimmed V and J ends, which lost 4 bases and 4 bases, there was a span of 10 bases. Germline values: CDR1 LGHNA, CDR2 YSLEER. This CDR3 reads CASSRHLGETQYF. CDR3 in DNA: TGCGCCAGCAGCCGTCACTTAGGAGAGACCCAGTACTTC.

The V and J genes are TRBV2 and TRBJ2-3; TRBD1 is a possible D gene (6 bases). The ends were cut back, 2 bases at V and 2 bases at J, with 26 bases in the middle. This CDR3 comprises 20 residues. Looked up from germline, CDR1 is SNHLY and CDR2 is FYNNEI. The CDR3 loop reads CASSEPRAQGFSLDTDTQYF. For the CDR3, the DNA is TGTGCCAGCAGTGAACCACGGGCACAGGGTTTTTCTCTGGACACAGATACGCAGTATTTT.

The chain uses TRBV18 and TRBJ2-7, with no clear D. This CDR3 contains 12 residues. Germline V lookup: CDR1 KGHSH, CDR2 LQKENI. Trimming shortened V by 3 bases and J by 7 bases, and 10 bases separated the two germline ends. CDR3 DNA: TGTGCCAGCTCACCGAACTGGATGGAGCAGTACTTC. Encoded protein: CASSPNWMEQYF.

Regarding this clonotype: A much bigger clone sits one base away, suggesting this may be a read error. The genes are TRBV9 and TRBJ2-3; D not resolved. The CDR3 loop spans 12 amino acids. The V gene's germline CDR1 is SGDLS and CDR2 YYNGEE. V lost 0 bases and J lost 4, with 3 bases in between. The CDR3 DNA reads TGTGCCAGCAGCGTAGCCCCAGATACGCAGTATTTT. Protein: CASSVAPDTQYF. Full variable domain (missing parts from reference TRBV9 and TRBJ2-3): DSGVTQTPKHLITATGQRVTLRCSPRSGDLSVYWYQQSLDQGLQFLIQYYNGEERAKGNILERFSAQQFPDLHSELNLSSLELGDSALYFCASSVAPDTQYFGPGTRLTVL.

This sequence joins TRBV20-1 and TRBJ2-3, with D perhaps assigned TRBD1 or TRBD2 (5 bases each). The CDR3 has 14 residues. Germline CDR1 is DFQATT and CDR2 is SNEGSKA (reference sequence). The germline V and J ends were trimmed by 5 bases and 4 bases, with 16 bases remaining between them. CDR3 nucleotide sequence: TGCAGTGCTGAGAGCGGAGAAGGGGCAGATACGCAGTATTTT. Encoded protein: CSAESGEGADTQYF.